The sequence of this T cell receptor beta chain was determined in a study of blood T cell repertoires in COVID-19. V dropped 5 bases and J dropped 7; count of bases not matched to a gene: 8. The germline V gene has CDR1 SGHVS and CDR2 FNYEAQ. The CDR3 extends over 16 amino acids. Assay: immunoSEQ multiplex PCR; the TCRdb copy retains only in-frame clones and omits some. The sample carries about 210,000 clones, almost 85% recorded once. This clone was counted once. This sequence was found in a woman aged 40 to 50 with acute or convalescent COVID-19. The specimen was peripheral blood. The rearrangement links TRBV7-6 to TRBJ2-2, with TRBD2 identical over 12 bases. CDR3 sequence (DNA): TGTGCCAGCAGCCTAGGACTAGCGGGAAGCAACGGGGAGCTGTTTTTT. It yields the protein CASSLGLAGSNGELFF. The variable domain in full, with the rest retrieved from reference TRBV7-6 and TRBJ2-2, is GAGVSQSPRYKVTKRGQDVALRCDPISGHVSLYWYRQALGQGPEFLTYFNYEAQQDKSGLPNDRFSAERPEGSISTLTIQRTEQRDSAMYRCASSLGLAGSNGELFFGEGSRLTVL.